This passage covers 5 T cell receptor beta chains from one sample sequenced in a study of regulatory T cells in long-lasting Graves disease. Specified time point: persistent/refractory GD, antithyroid drugs over 5 years with positive TRAb. After RNA was extracted from PBMCs, the TCR library was made from it. iRepertoire HTBI primers and Arm-PCR of CDR3 regions built TCR beta libraries. MiXCR was run by TCRdb on the multiplex PCR reads, yielding one entry per CDR3 protein. This table has roughly 400,000 distinct CDR3 sequences, under 25% appearing once. The sequenced sample was peripheral blood mononuclear cells (PBMCs), obtained when the disease was refractory, from a patient treated with antithyroid drugs. These receptors all stem from a female donor with Graves disease.

This clonotype was found a few times. This may stem from a read error, because a much larger clone lies one nucleotide away. The V gene is TRBV11-2, the J gene TRBJ1-1; 7 nucleotides line up with TRBD1. Germline V gene lookup returns CDR1 SGHAT and CDR2 FQNNGV. The length of the CDR3 is 15 residues. V gave up 4 bases and J gave up 1 base; unmatched junction bases: 6. The CDR3 sequence: CASSYIYRGNTEAFF. CDR3 DNA sequence: TGTGCCAGCAGCTACATCTACAGGGGGAACACTGAAGCTTTCTTT. The full variable domain, with the rest looked up from reference TRBV11-2 and TRBJ1-1, is EAGVAQSPRYKIIEKRQSVAFWCNPISGHATLYWYQQILGQGPKLLIQFQNNGVVDDSQLPKDRFSAERLKGVDSTLKIQPAKLEDSAVYLCASSYIYRGNTEAFFGQGTRLTVV.

There are a few counts of this clonotype. This chain links TRBV20-1 with TRBJ1-3, with D possibly TRBD1 on 6 matching bases. Germline assignment: CDR1 DFQATT and CDR2 SNEGSKA (reference sequence). V was shortened by 3 bases and J by 2 bases, with 14 bases between the two germline ends. CDR3 size: 15 residues. CDR3 amino acids: CSARDLQGPGNTIYF. CDR3 bases: TGCAGTGCTAGGGACCTACAGGGCCCTGGAAACACCATATATTTT.

This clonotype showed up just a few times. The chain carries TRBV10-1 and TRBJ2-2; no firm D call. The CDR3 spans 12 residues. The germline CDR1 and CDR2 sequences are WNHNN and SYGVQD (reference sequence). V was trimmed by 3 bases and J by 5 bases, leaving 4 bases between them. The DNA for the CDR3 is TGCGCCAGCAGTGATATGACCGGGGAGCTGTTTTTT. It encodes CASSDMTGELFF.

V is TRBV15 and J is TRBJ2-1, with D maybe TRBD2 (5 bases). Trimming left V 2 bases short and J 7 bases short, with 9 bases between. Germline values: CDR1 LNHNV, CDR2 YYDKDF (reference sequence). This CDR3 is built from 13 residues. The CDR3 DNA follows: TGTGCCACCAGCAGAACTAGGGAGAATGAGCAGTTCTTC. It is translated as CATSRTRENEQFF. The complete variable domain, with remaining parts taken from reference TRBV15 and TRBJ2-1, reads DAMVIQNPRYQVTQFGKPVTLSCSQTLNHNVMYWYQQKSSQAPKLLFHYYDKDFNNEADTPDNFQSRRPNTSFCFLDIRSPGLGDTAMYLCATSRTRENEQFFGPGTRLTVL.

This chain links TRBV29-1 with TRBJ2-2, with 7 bases that match TRBD1. V lost 7 bases, J lost 1 base, and 3 bases stayed unmatched. Germline assignment: CDR1 SQVTM and CDR2 ANQGSEA. CDR3 length: 13 residues. The DNA of the CDR3 is TGCAGCGGAGGACAGGAGAACACCGGGGAGCTGTTTTTT. This gives the protein CSGGQENTGELFF.